The following is a T cell receptor beta chain sequence with its context. This specimen comes from a study of T cell responses to AZD1222 COVID-19 vaccine. Data came from immunoSEQ multiplex PCR; TCRdb stores just in-frame clones and leaves some out. Counted here are 150,000 to 160,000 clones, 70% to 90% occurring once; the ten biggest clones make up approximately 5.1%. The CDR3 is 15 residues long. V gave up 5 bases and J gave up 0 bases, with 12 bases separating them. Germline V gene data show CDR1 as SGHNT and CDR2 as YYREEE (reference sequence). V gene TRBV5-4 combines with J gene TRBJ2-1; D is uncertain. This TCR was recovered from an adult in good health. Source: peripheral blood, taken on day 0 of MenACWY control vaccination. Written as DNA, the CDR3 is TGTGCCAGCAGTCACTTGGCGAGCTCCTACAATGAGCAGTTCTTC. It encodes CASSHLASSYNEQFF.